Reported below is one T cell receptor beta chain. Its antigen is currently unknown. This sample was taken from a study of PD-1 blockade in classical Hodgkin lymphoma. General study results and limits: Those starting nivolumab under 1 year post-ASCT were excluded. Significant TCR diversity gains by C4D1 occurred in CD4+ but not CD8+ cells. Factors driving the repertoire differences, possibly disease activity or prior therapy, remain undefined.

Every one of the patients relapsed after autologous stem cell transplantation (brentuximab vedotin exposure was variable). Repertoires were generated with immunoSEQ multiplex PCR, while TCRdb's copy carries only in-frame clones and drops some. The sample consists of 11,000 or so clones, 80% to 90% of them appearing once. The CDR3 sequence is 15 residues long. Unmatched junction bases numbered 6, after V lost 4 bases and J lost 2 bases. Germline V gene data show CDR1 as SGHAT and CDR2 as FQDESV (reference sequence). The chain links TRBV11-1 to TRBJ2-3, with 7 bases fitting TRBD2. The TCR originated in a human donor with classical Hodgkin lymphoma. The sequencing used peripheral blood mononuclear cells (PBMCs), collected at baseline. CDR3 nucleotide sequence: TGTGCCAGCAGCTCGCTCAGCGGGGCCACAGATACGCAGTATTTT. It is translated as CASSSLSGATDTQYF.